This note documents a single TCR beta chain sequence. What it binds is not known. Sample-barcoded 5' priming and a J-beta primer mix drove a second PCR of roughly 6 to 12 cycles. TCRdb reprocessed the 5' RACE reads with MiXCR, giving one entry per CDR3 protein. The sample comprises approximately 1.5 million distinct CDR3 sequences, approximately 42% of which are singletons, and more than 4% rests with the top ten. Germline CDR1 reads MNHEY; CDR2 reads SMNVEV (reference sequence). The CDR3 sequence is 15 residues long. J lost 6 bases, V lost 5 bases, and 6 bases had no gene match. These data belong to a study of blood T cells in healthy people across ages. Study outcomes and limitations: Diversity figures based on one million T cells were deemed too low. It was found that TCR beta diversity correlated strongly with the percentage of naive T cells. Across the age range, TCR beta diversity per million T cells fell in a roughly linear way.

Donors ranged from about 6 to 90 years old and were healthy Caucasians in Russia. The source material was blood. The V call is TRBV27, the J call TRBJ2-7; 14 bases line up with TRBD2. The clonotype was recovered from a woman aged 18-29 years in good health. The CDR3 DNA is TGTGCCAGCAGTCTGGGGACTAGCGGGAGTTCCGAGCAGTACTTC. Protein product: CASSLGTSGSSEQYF.